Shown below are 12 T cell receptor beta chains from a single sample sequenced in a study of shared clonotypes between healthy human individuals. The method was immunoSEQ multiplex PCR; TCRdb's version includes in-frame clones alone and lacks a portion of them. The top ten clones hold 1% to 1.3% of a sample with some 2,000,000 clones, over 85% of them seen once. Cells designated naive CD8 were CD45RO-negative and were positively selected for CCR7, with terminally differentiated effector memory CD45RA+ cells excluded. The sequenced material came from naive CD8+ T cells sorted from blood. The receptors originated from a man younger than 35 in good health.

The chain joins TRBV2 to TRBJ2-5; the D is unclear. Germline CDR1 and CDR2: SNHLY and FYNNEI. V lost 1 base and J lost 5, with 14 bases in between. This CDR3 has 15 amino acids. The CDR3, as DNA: TGTGCCAGCAGTGAAGAACTTTCAGACGTGGAGACCCAGTACTTC. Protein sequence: CASSEELSDVETQYF.

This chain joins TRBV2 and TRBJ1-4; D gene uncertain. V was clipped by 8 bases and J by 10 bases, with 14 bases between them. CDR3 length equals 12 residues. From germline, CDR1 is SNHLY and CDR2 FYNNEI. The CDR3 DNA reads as TGTGCCAGCCCTGATAGGACGGGAAAACTGTTTTTT. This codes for CASPDRTGKLFF.

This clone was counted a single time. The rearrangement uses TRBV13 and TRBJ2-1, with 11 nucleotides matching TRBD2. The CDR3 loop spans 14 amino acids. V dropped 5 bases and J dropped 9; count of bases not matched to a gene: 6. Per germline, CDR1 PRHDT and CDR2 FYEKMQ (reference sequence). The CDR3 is CASSPETSGIEQFF. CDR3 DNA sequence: TGTGCCAGCAGCCCAGAGACTAGCGGGATTGAGCAGTTCTTC. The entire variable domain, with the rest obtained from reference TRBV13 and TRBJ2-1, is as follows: AAGVIQSPRHLIKEKRETATLKCYPIPRHDTVYWYQQGPGQDPQFLISFYEKMQSDKGSIPDRFSAQQFSDYHSELNMSSLELGDSALYFCASSPETSGIEQFFGPGTRLTVL.

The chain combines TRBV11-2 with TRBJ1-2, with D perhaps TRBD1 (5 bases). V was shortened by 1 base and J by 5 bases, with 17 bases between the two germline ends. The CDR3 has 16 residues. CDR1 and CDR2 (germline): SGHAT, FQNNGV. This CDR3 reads CASSLVPQQAGYGYTF. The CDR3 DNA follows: TGTGCCAGCAGCTTAGTCCCCCAACAGGCCGGGTATGGCTACACCTTC.

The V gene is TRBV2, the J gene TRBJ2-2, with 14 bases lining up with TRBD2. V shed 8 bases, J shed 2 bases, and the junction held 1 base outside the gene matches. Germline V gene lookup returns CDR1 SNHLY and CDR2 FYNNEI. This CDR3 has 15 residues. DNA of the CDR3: TGTGCCAGCGGACTAGCGGGGGGTAACACCGGGGAGCTGTTTTTT. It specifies CASGLAGGNTGELFF.

The CDR3 sequence is CAWSVEDDRELFF. As DNA, the CDR3 is TGTGCCTGGAGTGTAGAGGATGACCGGGAGCTGTTTTTT. The chain couples TRBV30 to TRBJ2-2, with D unresolved. CDR3 size: 13 residues. Trimming left V 0 bases short and J 9 bases short, with 11 bases between. The germline V gene has CDR1 GTSNPN and CDR2 SVGIG (reference sequence).

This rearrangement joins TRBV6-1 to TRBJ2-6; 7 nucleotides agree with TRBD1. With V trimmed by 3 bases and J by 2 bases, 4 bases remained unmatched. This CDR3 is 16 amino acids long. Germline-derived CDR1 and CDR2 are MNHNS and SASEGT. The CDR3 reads CASSETGSPGANVLTF. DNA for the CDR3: TGTGCCAGCAGTGAGACAGGGAGCCCTGGGGCCAACGTCCTGACTTTC.

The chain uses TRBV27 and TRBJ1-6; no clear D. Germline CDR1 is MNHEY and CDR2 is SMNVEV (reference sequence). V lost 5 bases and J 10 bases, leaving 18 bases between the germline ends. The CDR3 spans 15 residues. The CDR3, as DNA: TGTGCCAGCAGTCTGGTTTCGGGAACGGGATCACCCCTCCACTTT. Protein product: CASSLVSGTGSPLHF.

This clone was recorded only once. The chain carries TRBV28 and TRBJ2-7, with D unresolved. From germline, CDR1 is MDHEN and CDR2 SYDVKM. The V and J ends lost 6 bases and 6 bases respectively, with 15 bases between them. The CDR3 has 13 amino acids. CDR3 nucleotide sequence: TGTGCCAGCAGGGACCGCGGAAACGGCGAGCAGTACTTC. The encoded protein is CASRDRGNGEQYF.

As DNA, the CDR3 is TGCGCCAGCAGCCAAGATTTTGGGGTCGTCCAAGAGACCCAGTACTTC. Its translation: CASSQDFGVVQETQYF. The chain has TRBV4-1 and TRBJ2-5; D is ambiguous. V lost 0 bases and J 1 base, leaving 12 bases between the germline ends. CDR1 MGHRA and CDR2 YSYEKL come from the germline V gene. CDR3 length: 16 residues.

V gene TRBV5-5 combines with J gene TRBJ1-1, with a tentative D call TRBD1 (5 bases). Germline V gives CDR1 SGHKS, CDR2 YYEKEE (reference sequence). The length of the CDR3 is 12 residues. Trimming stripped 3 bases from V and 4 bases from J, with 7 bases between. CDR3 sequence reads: CASSWGGTEAFF. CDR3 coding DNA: TGTGCCAGCAGCTGGGGGGGCACTGAAGCTTTCTTT.

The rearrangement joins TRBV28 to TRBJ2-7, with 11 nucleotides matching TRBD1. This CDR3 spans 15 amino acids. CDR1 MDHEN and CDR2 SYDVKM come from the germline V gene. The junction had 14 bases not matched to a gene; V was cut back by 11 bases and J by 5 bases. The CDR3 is CAGNSPGQGANEQYF. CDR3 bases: TGTGCCGGCAACAGTCCAGGACAGGGGGCAAACGAGCAGTACTTC.